The 17 T cell receptor beta chains in this list originate from one sample, sequenced in a study of low-dose radiotherapy and immunotherapy resistance in tumors. Priming of first-strand cDNA relied on TRAV- and TRBV-specific primers (covering alpha and beta chains). TCR amplification used roughly 20 PCR cycles, a constant-region primer and a V-primer adapter. Via MiXCR, TCRdb re-called the reads, giving one row per CDR3 protein. The sample consists of thousands of distinct CDR3 sequences, approximately 57% of them appearing once. Every receptor here comes from a human donor with advanced metastatic prostate, ovarian, gallbladder or colorectal cancer (not recorded which). This table probably holds off-target reads from a library built for another chain.

This clonotype came up a few times. The chain recombines TRBV10-3 with TRBJ1-1; perhaps TRBD1 as D (5 bases). V was trimmed by 0 bases and J by 4 bases, leaving 18 bases between them. This CDR3 spans 17 amino acids. Per germline, CDR1 ENHRY and CDR2 SYGVKD. This CDR3 reads CAISESMAKGQGTEAFF. The CDR3 DNA follows: TGTGCCATCAGTGAGTCGATGGCTAAGGGGCAGGGCACTGAAGCTTTCTTT.

The chain joins TRBV4-1 to TRBJ1-1; unclear D gene. The CDR3 spans 14 residues. V was cut by 4 bases and J by 0 bases, with 9 bases left in between. CDR1 is MGHRA and CDR2 is YSYEKL in the germline V gene. CDR3: CASSLQIMNTEAFF. For the CDR3, the DNA is TGCGCCAGCAGCCTTCAGATCATGAACACTGAAGCTTTCTTT.

V gene TRBV13 combines with J gene TRBJ2-7; 7 nucleotides line up with TRBD2. J was trimmed by 1 base and V by 2 bases; bases with no gene match: 2. This CDR3 is built from 14 residues. Germline CDR1 and CDR2: PRHDT and FYEKMQ (reference sequence). Here the CDR3 reads CASSLSGVSYEQYF. As DNA, the CDR3 is TGTGCCAGCAGCTTAAGCGGGGTTTCCTACGAGCAGTACTTC.

This chain links TRBV19 with TRBJ2-5; 9 bases are shared with TRBD1. CDR1 LNHDA and CDR2 SQIVND come from the germline V gene (reference sequence). J gave up 1 base and V 7 bases, and 13 bases lay outside the gene matches. CDR3 size: 17 residues. The CDR3 nucleotides read TGTGCCAGTACCAAACGACAGGGGGTCCGCCCCCAAGAGACCCAGTACTTC. Translating gives CASTKRQGVRPQETQYF.

This clonotype has just a few counts. DNA of the CDR3: TGTGCCAGCAGGGGGGCTGGGGCCAACGTCCTGACTTTC. Amino acids: CASRGAGANVLTF. The rearrangement links TRBV2 to TRBJ2-6; D might be TRBD1 or TRBD2, each matching 5 bases. The germline V gene has CDR1 SNHLY and CDR2 FYNNEI. Between the trimmed V and J ends, which lost 6 bases and 2 bases, there was a span of 5 bases. The CDR3 covers 13 residues.

The chain combines TRBV19 with TRBJ2-2; 9 bases fit TRBD1. CDR3 length equals 15 residues. Germline values: CDR1 LNHDA, CDR2 SQIVND (reference sequence). V shed 9 bases and J 5 bases; nucleotides not matched to a gene: 10. CDR3 sequence reads: CASRGDRVRTGELFF. CDR3 nucleotides: TGTGCCAGCAGAGGGGACAGGGTACGAACCGGGGAGCTGTTTTTT.

This clonotype was observed a handful of times. V usage is TRBV10-3 and J usage is TRBJ1-3; D gene ambiguous. V lost 9 bases and J 0 bases, leaving 12 bases between the germline ends. The CDR3 spans 14 residues. Germline V CDR1 and CDR2: ENHRY, SYGVKD. Here the CDR3 reads CAIRGPASGNTIYF. The CDR3 coding sequence is TGTGCCATTAGAGGACCGGCCTCTGGAAACACCATATATTTT.

The rearrangement joins TRBV19 to TRBJ2-1; D is unresolved. The CDR3 consists of 18 residues. Germline assignment: CDR1 LNHDA and CDR2 SQIVND (reference sequence). Trimming stripped 0 bases from V and 0 bases from J, with 15 bases between. The CDR3 bases are TGTGCCAGTAGTATAGATCGGAAGCGACACCTCTCCTACAATGAGCAGTTCTTC. Translation: CASSIDRKRHLSYNEQFF.

The V and J genes are TRBV28 and TRBJ2-3; possibly TRBD1 for D (5 bases). From germline, CDR1 is MDHEN and CDR2 SYDVKM. V was shortened by 2 bases and J by 5 bases, with 8 bases between the two germline ends. The CDR3 is 13 residues long. The DNA of the CDR3 is TGTGCCAGCAGTTTAGGGGCCGGAGATACGCAGTATTTT. Amino acids: CASSLGAGDTQYF.

A few counts support this clonotype. This chain joins TRBV18 and TRBJ2-1; TRBD1 matches 7 bases. J was trimmed by 3 bases and V by 3 bases; bases with no gene match: 5. This CDR3 comprises 15 residues. From germline, CDR1 is KGHSH and CDR2 LQKENI. CDR3 bases: TGTGCCAGCTCACCCGACAGGGTAGGCTACAATGAGCAGTTCTTC. Protein product: CASSPDRVGYNEQFF.

The V gene is TRBV20-1, the J gene TRBJ2-1; possibly TRBD1 or TRBD2 for D (5 bases each). The germline CDR1 and CDR2 sequences are DFQATT and SNEGSKA (reference sequence). The CDR3 extends over 12 amino acids. V was cut by 5 bases and J by 5 bases, with 10 bases left in between. The chain's CDR3 is CSARDRDNEQFF. The CDR3 DNA reads TGCAGTGCTCGGGACCGCGACAATGAGCAGTTCTTC.

The chain carries TRBV6-2 or TRBV6-3 and TRBJ1-4; 7 bases are a match to TRBD1. The CDR3 sequence is 16 residues long. V lost 4 bases and J lost 7; bases outside the gene matches: 12. CDR1 and CDR2 (germline): MNHEY, SVGEGT. CDR3 sequence: CASSSGTVSLSEKLFF. CDR3 in DNA: TGTGCCAGCAGTTCCGGGACAGTATCCCTAAGTGAAAAACTGTTTTTT.

The chain employs TRBV5-1 and TRBJ1-1; TRBD1 is a possible D gene (5 bases). Trimming shortened V by 1 base and J by 4 bases, and 11 bases separated the two germline ends. Germline V gene data show CDR1 as SGHRS and CDR2 as YFSETQ. The CDR3 runs to 14 residues. In nucleotides, the CDR3 is TGCGCCAGCAGCTTGATGGGGGTCGGCACTGAAGCTTTCTTT. It yields the protein CASSLMGVGTEAFF.

The chain combines TRBV2 with TRBJ1-6; the match to TRBD1 covers 7 bases. The CDR3 covers 17 residues. V shed 5 bases, J shed 4 bases, and the junction held 11 bases outside the gene matches. Germline V lookup: CDR1 SNHLY, CDR2 FYNNEI. The CDR3 bases are TGTGCCAGCAGTCTACCTTCTGGGACAGAGTATAATTCACCCCTCCACTTT. Its protein is CASSLPSGTEYNSPLHF.

This sequence joins TRBV5-1 and TRBJ2-3; 7 nucleotides line up with TRBD1. The CDR3 totals 18 residues. Germline CDR1 SGHRS, CDR2 YFSETQ. With V trimmed by 0 bases and J by 2 bases, 12 bases remained unmatched. CDR3 loop: CASSLGGQVVKSTDTQYF. CDR3 bases: TGCGCCAGCAGCTTGGGCGGACAGGTAGTGAAGTCCACAGATACGCAGTATTTT.

This chain joins TRBV28 and TRBJ1-1; 7 nucleotides align to TRBD1. CDR3 size: 17 residues. J gave up 5 bases and V 8 bases, and 20 bases lay outside the gene matches. Germline CDR1 MDHEN, CDR2 SYDVKM. In DNA, the CDR3 is TGTGCCAGCCCCCCTACAGGGGCGGGGTATATGTGGACTGAAGCTTTCTTT. This sequence encodes CASPPTGAGYMWTEAFF.

Notes on this clonotype: The limits of the CDR3 on the DNA are not certain, so only TCRdb's listed CDR3 is given. The genes are TRBV6-6 and TRBJ1-5; TRBD1, as called in the table, went unchecked against the DNA. The CDR3 comprises 19 residues, both ends counted. The germline V gene encodes CDR1 MNHNY and CDR2 SVGAGI (reference sequence). The CDR3 is CASSYSPFGAGGGNQPQHF.